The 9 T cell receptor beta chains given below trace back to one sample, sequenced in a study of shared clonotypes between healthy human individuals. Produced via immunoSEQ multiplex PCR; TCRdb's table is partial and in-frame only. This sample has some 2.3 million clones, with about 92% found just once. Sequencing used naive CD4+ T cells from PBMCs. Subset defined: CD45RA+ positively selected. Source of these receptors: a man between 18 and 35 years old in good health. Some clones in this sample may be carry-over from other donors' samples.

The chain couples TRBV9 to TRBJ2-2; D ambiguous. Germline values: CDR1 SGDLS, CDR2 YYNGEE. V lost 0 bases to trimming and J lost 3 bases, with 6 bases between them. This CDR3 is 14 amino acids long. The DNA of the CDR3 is TGTGCCAGCAGCGTAGAACTCCACACCGGGGAGCTGTTTTTT. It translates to CASSVELHTGELFF.

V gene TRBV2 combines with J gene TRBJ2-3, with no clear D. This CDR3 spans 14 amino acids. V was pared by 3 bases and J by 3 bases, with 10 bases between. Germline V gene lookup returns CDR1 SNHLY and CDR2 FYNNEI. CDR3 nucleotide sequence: TGTGCCAGCAGTGAGCTCGTCCTTACAGATACGCAGTATTTT. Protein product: CASSELVLTDTQYF.

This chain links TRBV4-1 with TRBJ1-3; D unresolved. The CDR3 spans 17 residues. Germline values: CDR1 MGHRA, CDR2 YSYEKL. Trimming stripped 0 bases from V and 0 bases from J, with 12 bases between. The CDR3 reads CASSQDSRQLSGNTIYF. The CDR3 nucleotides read TGCGCCAGCAGCCAAGATAGTAGGCAGCTCTCTGGAAACACCATATATTTT.

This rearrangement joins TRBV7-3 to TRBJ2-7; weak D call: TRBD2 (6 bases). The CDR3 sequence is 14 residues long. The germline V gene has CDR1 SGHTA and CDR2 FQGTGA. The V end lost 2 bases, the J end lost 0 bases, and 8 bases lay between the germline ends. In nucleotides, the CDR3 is TGTGCCAGCAGCTTACGGGGGATCTCCTACGAGCAGTACTTC. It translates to CASSLRGISYEQYF.

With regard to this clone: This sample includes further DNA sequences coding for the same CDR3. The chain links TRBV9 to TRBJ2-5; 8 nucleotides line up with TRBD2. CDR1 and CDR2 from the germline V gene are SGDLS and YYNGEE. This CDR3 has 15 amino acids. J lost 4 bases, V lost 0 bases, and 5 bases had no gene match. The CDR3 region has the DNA TGTGCCAGCAGCGTAGCTGGACGGGGGGGAGAGACCCAGTACTTC. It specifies CASSVAGRGGETQYF.

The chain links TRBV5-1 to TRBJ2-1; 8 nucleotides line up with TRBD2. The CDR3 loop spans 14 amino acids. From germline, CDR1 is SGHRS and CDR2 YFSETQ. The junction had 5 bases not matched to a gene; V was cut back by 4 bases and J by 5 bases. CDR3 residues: CASSPLADHNEQFF. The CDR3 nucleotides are TGCGCCAGCAGCCCACTAGCGGACCACAATGAGCAGTTCTTC.

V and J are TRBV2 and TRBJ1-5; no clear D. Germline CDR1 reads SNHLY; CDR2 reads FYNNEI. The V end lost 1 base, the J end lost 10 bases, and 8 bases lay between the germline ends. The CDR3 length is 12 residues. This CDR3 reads CASSEDRFPQHF. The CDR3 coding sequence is TGTGCCAGCAGTGAAGATAGGTTCCCCCAGCATTTT.

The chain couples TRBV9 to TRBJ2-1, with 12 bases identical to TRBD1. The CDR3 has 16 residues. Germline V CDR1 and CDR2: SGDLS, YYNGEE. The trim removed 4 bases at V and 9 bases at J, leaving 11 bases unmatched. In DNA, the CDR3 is TGTGCCAGCAGCTTCCAGGCCGGGACAGGGGGCGGTGAGCAGTTCTTC. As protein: CASSFQAGTGGGEQFF.

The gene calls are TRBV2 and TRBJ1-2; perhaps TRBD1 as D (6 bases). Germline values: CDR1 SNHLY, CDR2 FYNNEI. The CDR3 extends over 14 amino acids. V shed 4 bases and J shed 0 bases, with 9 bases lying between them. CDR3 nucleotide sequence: TGTGCCAGCAGTGTGGACAGTACTAACTATGGCTACACCTTC. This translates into CASSVDSTNYGYTF.